The clone carrying this T cell receptor beta chain was counted at least ten times. Antigen: not known. This entry comes from a study of response to subunit inactivated influenza vaccine. One entry per CDR3 protein, called by TCRdb with MiXCR from the RT-PCR reads. Seen here are 500,000 to 600,000 distinct CDR3 sequences, around 11% observed once, and the top ten hold approximately 11%. Study results and limitations: Authors suggested each seasonal influenza vaccination recruits few new T cells.

The V and J ends lost 9 bases and 0 bases respectively, with 10 bases between them. This CDR3 is built from 13 residues. These data were also filed under a second study, of T cells expressing NK-cell markers. According to that study: What made the TCR beta cDNA was 5'RACE template switching with UMIs. Sorted CD3+CD56+NKG2C+, CD3+CD56+NKG2C- and CD3+CD56-NKG2C+ T-cell subsets were beta-chain profiled. Only alpha-beta TCR T cells were sorted in several experiments, using an anti-gamma-delta TCR antibody. In several donors, these clonotypes also led the CD3+CD56-NKG2C+ fraction.

Here the sequenced sample was PBMCs from blood, taken on the day of vaccination. The chain carries TRBV12-3 or TRBV12-4 and TRBJ2-3; D may correspond to TRBD1 or TRBD2 (5 bases each). This receptor was obtained from a man aged 50 or older who received an inactivated influenza vaccine. The CDR3 DNA is TGTGCCAGTCGCCGGGACAGCACAGATACGCAGTATTTT. It specifies CASRRDSTDTQYF.